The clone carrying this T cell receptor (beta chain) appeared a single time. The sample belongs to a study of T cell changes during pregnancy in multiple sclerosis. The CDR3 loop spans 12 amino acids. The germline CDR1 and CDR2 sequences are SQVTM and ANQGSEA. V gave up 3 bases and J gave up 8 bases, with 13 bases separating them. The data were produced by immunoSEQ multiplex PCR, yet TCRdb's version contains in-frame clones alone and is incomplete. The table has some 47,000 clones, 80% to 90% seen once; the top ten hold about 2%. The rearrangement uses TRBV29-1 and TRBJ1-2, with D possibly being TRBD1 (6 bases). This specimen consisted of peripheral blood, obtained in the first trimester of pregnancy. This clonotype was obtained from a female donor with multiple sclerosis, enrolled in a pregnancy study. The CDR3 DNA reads TGCAGCGTTGACGACAGGTTCTACGGCTACACCTTC. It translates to CSVDDRFYGYTF.